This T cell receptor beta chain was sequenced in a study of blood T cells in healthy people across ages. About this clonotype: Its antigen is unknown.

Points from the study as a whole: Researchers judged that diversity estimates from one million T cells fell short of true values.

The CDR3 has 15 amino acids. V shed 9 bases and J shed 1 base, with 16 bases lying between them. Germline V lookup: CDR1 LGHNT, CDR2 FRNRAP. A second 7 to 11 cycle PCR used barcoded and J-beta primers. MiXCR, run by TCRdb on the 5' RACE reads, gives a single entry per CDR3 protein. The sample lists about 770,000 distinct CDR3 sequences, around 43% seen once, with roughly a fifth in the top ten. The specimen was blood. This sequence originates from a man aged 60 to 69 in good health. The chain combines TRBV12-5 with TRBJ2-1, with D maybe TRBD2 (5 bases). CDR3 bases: TGTGCTAGCGCCGCCCGGCTAGCTTCCTACAATGAGCAGTTCTTC. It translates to CASAARLASYNEQFF. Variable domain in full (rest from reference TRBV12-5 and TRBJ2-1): DARVTQTPRHKVTEMGQEVTMRCQPILGHNTVFWYRQTMMQGLELLAYFRNRAPLDDSGMPKDRFSAEMPDATLATLKIQPSEPRDSAVYFCASAARLASYNEQFFGPGTRLTVL.